The 3 T cell receptor beta chains below were found in one sample sequenced in a study of identical twins. From the 5' RACE reads, TCRdb called clonotypes with MiXCR, one entry per CDR3 protein. The sample includes roughly 690,000 distinct CDR3 sequences, 21% seen only once; the top ten take 4% to 4.5%. The same data also contributed to another study, on T cells expressing NK-cell markers.

The specimen sequenced was PBMCs. The receptors here all came from a young woman in good health.

This chain links TRBV20-1 with TRBJ2-1; TRBD2 might be the D (5 bases). Trimming cost V 4 bases and J 9 bases, with 10 bases left between them. The CDR3 covers 11 residues. Per the germline V gene, CDR1 is DFQATT and CDR2 is SNEGSKA (reference sequence). The CDR3 nucleotides are TGCAGTGCTATTCGAGGGAGTGAGCAGTTCTTC. Amino acid sequence: CSAIRGSEQFF.

In its sample, this clonotype was seen a few times. CDR3 amino acids: CASSQVANEQFF. Here the CDR3 DNA reads TGTGCCAGCAGCCAAGTAGCCAATGAGCAGTTCTTC. The chain has TRBV13 and TRBJ2-1; D remains unclear. The germline V gene has CDR1 PRHDT and CDR2 FYEKMQ (reference sequence). The CDR3 loop spans 12 amino acids. V lost 5 bases to trimming and J lost 6 bases, with 8 bases between them. Looking up the rest from reference TRBV13 and TRBJ2-1 gives the full variable domain: AAGVIQSPRHLIKEKRETATLKCYPIPRHDTVYWYQQGPGQDPQFLISFYEKMQSDKGSIPDRFSAQQFSDYHSELNMSSLELGDSALYFCASSQVANEQFFGPGTRLTVL.

This clonotype was seen more than once but under ten times. The J gene is TRBJ2-1, the V gene TRBV6-1; D is perhaps TRBD1 or TRBD2 (5 bases each). The germline V and J ends were trimmed by 6 bases and 7 bases, with 19 bases remaining between them. CDR1 and CDR2 from the germline V gene are MNHNS and SASEGT. This CDR3 region has 15 residues. The CDR3 protein is CASSSLRGPGNEQFF. DNA for the CDR3: TGTGCCAGCAGCTCGCTCCGGGGCCCAGGAAATGAGCAGTTCTTC.